This T cell receptor beta chain was profiled in a study of T cell responses to AZD1222 COVID-19 vaccine. Study results and limitations: Females made up more of the donors, who were largely white British, and clonal diversity may have come out too low. Seropositive status at baseline applied to only a handful of AZD1222 recipients.

As concerns this clone: Its antigen is unidentified.

The method was immunoSEQ multiplex PCR; TCRdb's version includes in-frame clones alone and lacks a portion of them. The sample includes roughly 180,000 clones, about nine tenths seen only once; the top ten take roughly 1.9%. Germline-derived CDR1 and CDR2 are SGHNT and YYREEE (reference sequence). J gave up 7 bases and V 4 bases, and 6 bases lay outside the gene matches. This CDR3 has 13 amino acids. The chain joins TRBV5-4 to TRBJ1-1; 8 bases fit TRBD1. The clonotype comes from an adult who received the AZD1222 COVID-19 vaccine. The specimen was peripheral blood, collected 28 days after the second AZD1222 dose. The CDR3 here is CASSPDRGFEAFF. CDR3 in DNA: TGTGCCAGCAGCCCAGACAGGGGCTTTGAAGCTTTCTTT.